These T cell receptor beta chains were read from a single sample in a study of shared clonotypes between healthy human individuals. The method was immunoSEQ multiplex PCR; TCRdb's version includes in-frame clones alone and lacks a portion of them. The sample yields millions of clones, about 93% seen once. What was sequenced was naive CD8+ T cells from PBMCs. The receptor set was obtained from a man younger than 35 in good health. Some clones in this sample may be carry-over from other donors' samples. Both conserved end residues are part of each CDR3. D genes are given only for firm matches. The size entry is marked missing in some rows and otherwise reads once, few, many or a size class.

V gene	J gene	clone size	D gene	CDR3 protein	CDR3 DNA
TRBV5-1	TRBJ2-2	-	TRBD2	CASSLGLAGPPNTGELFF	TGCGCCAGCAGCTTGGGACTAGCGGGCCCCCCGAACACCGGGGAGCTGTTTTTT
TRBV7-2	TRBJ2-7	-	TRBD1	CASSSRTGGSPYEQYF	TGTGCCAGCAGCTCTAGGACAGGGGGTTCCCCCTACGAGCAGTACTTC
TRBV18	TRBJ2-2	-	-	CASSPQDTGELFF	TGTGCCAGCTCACCACAGGACACCGGGGAGCTGTTTTTT
TRBV28	TRBJ2-3	-	TRBD2	CASATSGRMDTQYF	TGTGCCAGCGCGACTAGCGGGAGGATGGATACGCAGTATTTT
TRBV30	TRBJ1-1	few	-	CAWSVWENTEAFF	TGTGCCTGGAGTGTTTGGGAGAACACTGAAGCTTTCTTT
TRBV29-1	TRBJ2-1	-	-	CSVEPHGLGSYNEQFF	TGCAGCGTTGAACCCCACGGGCTCGGGTCCTACAATGAGCAGTTCTTC
TRBV13	TRBJ2-5	-	-	CASSLGSVEQETQYF	TGTGCCAGCAGCTTAGGCTCGGTGGAACAAGAGACCCAGTACTTC
TRBV9	TRBJ2-5	-	TRBD1	CASSYRTGAQETQYF	TGTGCCAGCAGCTACAGGACAGGGGCTCAAGAGACCCAGTACTTC
TRBV10-2	TRBJ1-5	-	-	CAAAAGLGGSEPQHF	TGCGCCGCGGCGGCCGGTTTGGGGGGCTCGGAGCCCCAGCATTTT
TRBV27	TRBJ2-3	once	-	CASSLNRWDTQYF	TGTGCCAGCAGTTTAAATAGGTGGGATACGCAGTATTTT
TRBV28	TRBJ2-5	-	TRBD1	CASSLSLYRTGQETQYF	TGTGCCAGCAGTTTGTCCCTATACCGGACAGGCCAAGAGACCCAGTACTTC
TRBV30	TRBJ1-6	-	TRBD1	CAWRGRTGPYSPLHF	TGTGCCTGGAGGGGGCGGACAGGGCCCTATTCACCCCTCCACTTT
TRBV27	TRBJ1-4	few	-	CASRGNEKLFF	TGTGCCAGCAGGGGGAATGAAAAACTGTTTTTT
TRBV10-3	TRBJ2-5	-	-	CAISESIVQETQYF	TGTGCCATCAGTGAGTCGATCGTACAAGAGACCCAGTACTTC
TRBV4-2	TRBJ2-7	-	-	CASASGPSDYEQYF	TGTGCCAGCGCGAGCGGCCCCTCGGACTACGAGCAGTACTTC
TRBV7-8	TRBJ1-2	-	-	CASSLMTAVYGYTF	TGTGCCAGCAGCCTCATGACAGCGGTGTATGGCTACACCTTC
TRBV30	TRBJ2-7	-	-	CAWSVQAEQYF	TGTGCCTGGAGTGTACAGGCCGAGCAGTACTTC
TRBV7-9	TRBJ2-2	-	TRBD1	CAHPGGAPGELFF	TGTGCCCATCCAGGGGGCGCCCCCGGGGAGCTGTTTTTT
TRBV5-1	TRBJ2-5	-	-	CASSLEGGLVETQYF	TGCGCCAGCAGCTTGGAGGGCGGTTTGGTGGAGACCCAGTACTTC
TRBV5-6	TRBJ2-1	-	TRBD2	CASSSELVGRAEQFF	TGTGCCAGCAGCTCTGAACTAGTTGGGAGGGCTGAGCAGTTCTTC
TRBV16	TRBJ2-6	-	-	CASSQRNRAGANVLTF	TGTGCCAGCAGCCAACGTAACAGGGCTGGGGCCAACGTCCTGACTTTC
TRBV5-3	TRBJ2-5	-	-	CARSLALKGLETQYF	TGTGCCAGAAGCTTGGCCTTGAAAGGGTTGGAGACCCAGTACTTC
TRBV5-6	TRBJ2-1	-	TRBD2	CASSLGRGGWQFF	TGTGCCAGCAGCTTGGGTCGCGGGGGGTGGCAGTTCTTC
TRBV5-1	TRBJ2-2	-	-	CASSPQRGSTGELFF	TGCGCCAGCAGCCCCCAAAGGGGTTCGACCGGGGAGCTGTTTTTT
TRBV30	TRBJ2-7	-	-	CAWEIGGSSYEQYF	TGTGCCTGGGAAATCGGAGGGAGCTCCTACGAGCAGTACTTC
TRBV9	TRBJ1-1	-	-	CASSVAGGSSEAFF	TGTGCCAGCAGCGTAGCTGGGGGTTCTTCGGAGGCTTTCTTT
TRBV4-3	TRBJ2-3	-	TRBD2	CASSQDPGLAGYESTDTQYF	TGCGCCAGCAGCCAAGATCCCGGACTAGCGGGGTACGAATCCACAGATACGCAGTATTTT
TRBV6-1	TRBJ2-7	-	-	CASRAGKPYEQYF	TGTGCCAGCCGGGCAGGCAAACCATACGAGCAGTACTTC
TRBV6-5	TRBJ1-4	-	TRBD1	CASSRGQGGGEKLFF	TGTGCCAGCAGTAGAGGACAGGGGGGGGGTGAAAAACTGTTTTTT
TRBV11-2	TRBJ2-5	-	TRBD1	CASSGSGQGLGETQYF	TGTGCCAGCAGCGGTAGCGGACAGGGGCTAGGAGAGACCCAGTACTTC
TRBV30	TRBJ1-1	few	TRBD1	CAWIGTGQLPGAFF	TGTGCCTGGATCGGGACAGGGCAGCTACCGGGCGCTTTCTTT
TRBV11-3	TRBJ2-1	once	TRBD1	CASSPWDSIYNEQFF	TGTGCCAGCAGTCCCTGGGACAGCATTTACAATGAGCAGTTCTTC
TRBV9	TRBJ2-5	-	-	CASSAGLGETQYF	TGTGCCAGCAGCGCGGGACTTGGGGAGACCCAGTACTTC
TRBV6-5	TRBJ2-3	-	TRBD1	CASSWDRGHTQYF	TGTGCCAGCAGTTGGGACAGGGGACATACGCAGTATTTT
TRBV5-8	TRBJ1-1	-	TRBD1	CASIPGQYTEAFF	TGTGCCAGCATCCCGGGACAGTACACTGAAGCTTTCTTT
TRBV29-1	TRBJ1-1	-	-	CSVEEGLDAFF	TGCAGCGTTGAAGAAGGTTTGGATGCTTTCTTT
TRBV6-5	TRBJ2-6	-	TRBD1	CASSRTGTGANVLTF	TGTGCCAGCAGCCGGACAGGGACGGGGGCCAACGTCCTGACTTTC
TRBV5-1	TRBJ2-1	-	-	CASSGTTYNEQFF	TGCGCCAGCAGCGGAACTACTTACAATGAGCAGTTCTTC
TRBV25-1	TRBJ1-5	-	-	CASSEWGGNQPQHF	TGTGCCAGCAGTGAATGGGGGGGCAATCAGCCCCAGCATTTT
TRBV27	TRBJ2-1	-	-	CASSFAGYNEQFF	TGTGCCAGCAGTTTCGCAGGATACAATGAGCAGTTCTTC
TRBV9	TRBJ2-5	-	-	CASSASLSWEETQYF	TGTGCCAGCAGCGCCTCTCTTTCTTGGGAAGAGACCCAGTACTTC
TRBV5-4	TRBJ1-1	few	-	CASSLDSNTEAFF	TGTGCCAGCAGCTTGGACTCGAACACTGAAGCTTTCTTT
TRBV7-9	TRBJ2-2	-	-	CASSLGAGAVTGELFF	TGTGCCAGCAGCTTAGGGGCAGGGGCTGTCACCGGGGAGCTGTTTTTT
TRBV4-2	TRBJ2-7	-	TRBD2	CASSQEGTSAYEQYF	TGTGCCAGCAGCCAAGAGGGGACTAGCGCCTACGAGCAGTACTTC
TRBV4-3	TRBJ1-2	-	TRBD1	CASSQLLGQDFYGYTF	TGCGCCAGCAGCCAGCTGCTGGGACAGGACTTCTATGGCTACACCTTC
TRBV29-1	TRBJ2-7	-	-	CSVGFRDRAYEQYF	TGCAGCGTTGGGTTTAGAGACAGAGCCTACGAGCAGTACTTC
TRBV5-6	TRBJ2-7	-	-	CASSLGYGNWAEQYF	TGTGCCAGCAGCTTGGGTTATGGCAATTGGGCCGAGCAGTACTTC
TRBV2	TRBJ1-1	-	TRBD1	CASSEPTGVEAFF	TGTGCCAGCAGTGAACCTACAGGGGTTGAAGCTTTCTTT
TRBV4-1	TRBJ2-7	-	TRBD2	CASSPRGLAGALGEQYF	TGCGCCAGCAGCCCAAGAGGACTAGCGGGAGCCCTGGGCGAGCAGTACTTC
TRBV6-1	TRBJ2-7	-	TRBD1	CASSEYIGTETYEQYF	TGTGCCAGCAGTGAATATATTGGGACAGAAACCTACGAGCAGTACTTC
TRBV27	TRBJ1-1	few	-	CASSFSQGTEAFF	TGTGCCAGCAGTTTCTCGCAGGGTACTGAAGCTTTCTTT
TRBV5-1	TRBJ1-1	once	-	CASSLDDVMNTEAFF	TGCGCCAGCAGCCTAGACGATGTAATGAACACTGAAGCTTTCTTT
TRBV2	TRBJ2-1	-	-	CASLLSSVEQFF	TGTGCCAGTCTCCTCTCTAGCGTTGAGCAGTTCTTC
TRBV7-2	TRBJ2-2	-	-	CASPQPGERAGELFF	TGTGCCAGCCCCCAACCTGGGGAGAGGGCCGGGGAGCTGTTTTTT
TRBV30	TRBJ2-7	few	-	CAWSVPPYEQYF	TGTGCCTGGAGTGTACCCCCCTACGAGCAGTACTTC